This T cell receptor (beta chain) was captured by sequencing in a study of OX40 agonist ivuxolimab in advanced cancers. Overall study: Patients' therapy was ivuxolimab, an antibody that acts as an agonist of OX40 (CD134). Patients undergoing dose escalation presented with hepatocellular carcinoma, melanoma, renal cell or head and neck cancer. Study outcomes and limitations: Clonal expansion by week 6 occurred in CD4+ and CD8+ blood T cells (at 0.1 to 3.0 mg/kg).

Trimming cost V 4 bases and J 2 bases; bases outside gene matches: 6. This CDR3 is 15 amino acids long. Looked up from germline, CDR1 is SGHRS and CDR2 is YFSETQ. Worth noting for this clone: Antigen: not known.

The investigators sampled blood at baseline, at cycle 4 day 1, and at cycle 7 day 1. Here immunoSEQ multiplex PCR was the method, and the copy in TCRdb shows in-frame clones only, minus some. The sample holds over 90,000 clones, 94% seen once. The sample was CD4+ or CD8+ T cells sorted from blood, taken in a trial of the OX40 agonist ivuxolimab. This receptor was identified in an adult with an advanced solid tumor such as melanoma, head and neck, liver or kidney cancer. This chain uses TRBV5-1 with TRBJ2-7; the match to TRBD1 covers 10 bases. CDR3: CASSLVGTGAYEQYF. For the CDR3, the DNA is TGCGCCAGCAGCCTGGTTGGGACAGGGGCCTACGAGCAGTACTTC. Based on the CDR3 plus reference TRBV5-1 and TRBJ2-7, the full variable domain is KAGVTQTPRYLIKTRGQQVTLSCSPISGHRSVSWYQQTPGQGLQFLFEYFSETQRNKGNFPGRFSGRQFSNSRSEMNVSTLELGDSALYLCASSLVGTGAYEQYFGPGTRLTVT.